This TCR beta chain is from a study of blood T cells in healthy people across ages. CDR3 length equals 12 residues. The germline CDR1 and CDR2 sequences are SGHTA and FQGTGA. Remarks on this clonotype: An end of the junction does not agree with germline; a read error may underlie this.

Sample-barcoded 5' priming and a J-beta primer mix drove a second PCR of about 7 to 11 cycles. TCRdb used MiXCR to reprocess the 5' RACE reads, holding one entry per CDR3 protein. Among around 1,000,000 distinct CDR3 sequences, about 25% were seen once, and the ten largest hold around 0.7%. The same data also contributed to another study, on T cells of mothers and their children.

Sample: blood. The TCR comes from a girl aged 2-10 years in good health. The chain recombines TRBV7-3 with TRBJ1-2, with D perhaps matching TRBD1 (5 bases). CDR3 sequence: CASSLMGVHLIF. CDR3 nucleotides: TGTGCCAGCAGCTTAATGGGGGTCCACCTTATATTC.